Shown below are 15 T cell receptor beta chains from a single sample sequenced in a study of blood T cell repertoires in COVID-19. The assay was immunoSEQ multiplex PCR, and TCRdb's table has in-frame clones only and misses some. The sample gives around 130,000 clones, 80% of which show up once; roughly 17% is in the top ten. The sequencing input was peripheral blood. The receptors were sampled from a man aged 55 to 70 with active or convalescent COVID-19.

This chain connects TRBV18 to TRBJ1-3; 7 nucleotides align to TRBD1. J lost 4 bases, V lost 3 bases, and 6 bases had no gene match. The germline gives CDR1 KGHSH, CDR2 LQKENI. The CDR3 has 15 amino acids. CDR3 residues: CASSPLRDSGNTIYF. The CDR3 DNA follows: TGTGCCAGCTCACCTCTCCGGGACAGCGGAAACACCATATATTTT.

This clone showed up just once. The rearrangement links TRBV10-3 to TRBJ1-4; possible D gene TRBD1, 5 bases. The germline V gene encodes CDR1 ENHRY and CDR2 SYGVKD. The V end lost 3 bases, the J end lost 10 bases, and 18 bases lay between the germline ends. The CDR3 is made up of 15 amino acids. The CDR3 loop reads CAISEHRTPSGKLFF. The CDR3 coding sequence is TGTGCCATCAGTGAACACAGGACACCCTCGGGAAAACTGTTTTTT.

This clone was counted only a few times. CDR3 loop: CAWTSGLAGGPGEQYF. The CDR3 DNA sequence: TGTGCCTGGACCAGCGGACTAGCGGGAGGGCCTGGAGAGCAGTACTTC. J is TRBJ2-7 and V is TRBV30; 15 bases are a match to TRBD2. This CDR3 has 16 residues. CDR1 is GTSNPN, CDR2 SVGIG, per germline (reference sequence). The V and J ends lost 4 bases and 7 bases, in that order; junction bases with no gene match: 11.

This chain uses TRBV9 with TRBJ2-5; a weak D match, TRBD2 (6 bases). Germline-derived CDR1 and CDR2 are SGDLS and YYNGEE. The CDR3 sequence is 16 residues long. V was shortened by 4 bases and J by 5 bases, with 21 bases between the two germline ends. The CDR3 loop reads CASSPLGTYTPETQYF. The CDR3 DNA sequence: TGTGCCAGCAGCCCTTTAGGGACTTACACCCCCGAGACCCAGTACTTC.

The chain uses TRBV7-3 and TRBJ2-3; D is possibly TRBD2 (7 bases). This CDR3 has 14 residues. The germline V gene encodes CDR1 SGHTA and CDR2 FQGTGA. The ends were cut back, 8 bases at V and 4 bases at J, with 16 bases in the middle. The CDR3 DNA sequence: TGTGCCAGCGGGAGGGGGGTGAACTCAGATACGCAGTATTTT. It yields the protein CASGRGVNSDTQYF.

The CDR3 region has the DNA TGCGCCAGCGGGACAGGGACACGGTACGAGCAGTACTTC. It encodes CASGTGTRYEQYF. V usage is TRBV10-2 and J usage is TRBJ2-7; TRBD1 matches 9 bases. The CDR3 contains 13 residues. V dropped 8 bases and J dropped 4; count of bases not matched to a gene: 6. In germline, CDR1 is WSHSY, CDR2 SAAADI.

The CDR3 region is CASSLGSVDNEQFF. The CDR3 DNA sequence: TGTGCCAGCAGCTTAGGTTCCGTAGACAATGAGCAGTTCTTC. V usage is TRBV11-1 and J usage is TRBJ2-1, with D uncertain. Germline assignment: CDR1 SGHAT and CDR2 FQDESV (reference sequence). Trimming pared 1 base from V and 5 bases from J, leaving 9 bases between. The CDR3 consists of 14 residues.

The V call is TRBV6-5, the J call TRBJ2-1; 7 nucleotides line up with TRBD2. The CDR3 has 12 residues. Germline V CDR1 and CDR2: MNHEY, SVGAGI. CDR3 sequence reads: CATGGSYNEQFF. DNA of the CDR3: TGTGCTACGGGGGGCTCCTACAATGAGCAGTTCTTC.

The chain employs TRBV7-9 and TRBJ2-3; TRBD1 matches 8 bases. The CDR3 has 12 residues. CDR1 SEHNR and CDR2 FQNEAQ come from the germline V gene (reference sequence). After removal of 5 bases from V and 8 bases from J, the junction contained 3 bases not matched to a gene. CDR3 in amino acids: CASSTGGSTQYF. CDR3 DNA: TGTGCCAGCAGCACAGGGGGGAGTACGCAGTATTTT.

A word on this clone: One end of the junction does not line up with germline, which may come from a read error. The rearrangement links TRBV9 to TRBJ2-7; a weak D match, TRBD2 (6 bases). CDR1 SGDLS and CDR2 YYNGEE come from the germline V gene. The CDR3 sequence is 15 residues long. The chain's CDR3 is CASSVIGGTSNEQYF. The CDR3 DNA reads as TGTGCCAGCAGCGTAATCGGCGGGACCTCCAACGAGCAGTACTTC.

The chain joins TRBV19 to TRBJ1-5; possible D gene TRBD1, 5 bases. Germline V CDR1 and CDR2: LNHDA, SQIVND (reference sequence). The V end was cut by 3 bases, the J end by 3 bases, with 9 bases between. The CDR3 is made up of 14 amino acids. The CDR3 nucleotides are TGTGCCAGTAGTATCTTACAGGTCAATCAGCCCCAGCATTTT. This encodes CASSILQVNQPQHF.

The gene calls are TRBV3-1 (or the pseudogene TRBV3-2) and TRBJ2-3, with D hard to call. Germline V gene sequence: CDR1 LGHDT, CDR2 YNNKEL (reference sequence). The CDR3 has 14 residues. V lost 1 base and J 5 bases, leaving 10 bases between the germline ends. For the CDR3, the DNA is TGTGCCAGCAGCCAAGCGACGTCAGGAGATACGCAGTATTTT. As protein: CASSQATSGDTQYF.

The V call is TRBV9, the J call TRBJ2-1; D possibly corresponds to TRBD1 (5 bases). Between the trimmed V and J ends, which lost 4 bases and 10 bases, there was a span of 12 bases. The CDR3 is made up of 12 amino acids. The germline CDR1 and CDR2 sequences are SGDLS and YYNGEE. Here the CDR3 DNA reads TGTGCCAGCAGCTTTTCGACAGACGAGCAGTTCTTC. Its translation is CASSFSTDEQFF.

This clone has just a few counts. The chain combines TRBV27 with TRBJ1-3; perhaps TRBD1 as D (5 bases). Germline values: CDR1 MNHEY, CDR2 SMNVEV (reference sequence). This CDR3 spans 16 amino acids. V lost 5 bases to trimming and J lost 2 bases, with 16 bases between them. The CDR3 loop is CASSPGTRGTGNTIYF. CDR3 sequence (DNA): TGTGCCAGCAGTCCTGGGACGCGGGGCACTGGAAACACCATATATTTT.

This clone was seen a single time. V is TRBV4-1 and J is TRBJ2-2; 9 nucleotides match TRBD2. The CDR3 is 14 amino acids. Losses at the gene ends were 6 bases for V and 4 bases for J; bases not matched to a gene: 3. Germline V gene lookup returns CDR1 MGHRA and CDR2 YSYEKL. The DNA for the CDR3 is TGCGCCAGCAGGCTAGCGGGATTCACCGGGGAGCTGTTTTTT. Translation gives CASRLAGFTGELFF.